Listed below are T cell receptor beta chains from one sample, sequenced in a study of cytotoxic CD8 clonotypes in ibrutinib-treated CLL. Assay used: immunoSEQ multiplex PCR; TCRdb lists only in-frame clones, some missing. This sample carries some 200,000 clones, over 60% of them seen once, and the ten largest clones take under 15%. Sequencing was performed on PBMCs, taken after 24 months of ibrutinib treatment. The receptors derive from a human donor with chronic lymphocytic leukemia. Both conserved end residues are part of each CDR3. The D gene is left open where the match is weak. Size is omitted from some rows. Given values are once, few, many or a class for expanded clones.

V,size,J,D,CDR3,DNA
TRBV28,-,TRBJ2-7,TRBD1,CASTPAGTGGLEQYF,TGTGCCAGCACTCCGGCGGGGACAGGGGGCCTCGAGCAGTACTTC
TRBV29-1,-,TRBJ1-1,-,CSVVPRGPVENTEAFF,TGCAGCGTTGTGCCCCGGGGACCGGTCGAGAACACTGAAGCTTTCTTT
TRBV10-3,-,TRBJ2-5,TRBD2,CAISKLAAQETQYF,TGTGCCATCAGCAAACTAGCGGCCCAAGAGACCCAGTACTTC
TRBV6-1,-,TRBJ2-1,-,CASSEFDSLREQFF,TGTGCCAGCAGTGAATTTGACAGTTTGCGGGAGCAGTTCTTC
TRBV30,-,TRBJ2-3,TRBD1,CAWSVGGTGYEGANTQYF,TGTGCCTGGAGTGTAGGCGGGACAGGGTACGAGGGGGCTAATACGCAGTATTTT
TRBV6-5,-,TRBJ1-2,TRBD1,CASSEGQGIYGYTF,TGTGCCAGCAGTGAGGGACAGGGAATTTATGGCTACACCTTC
TRBV21-1,-,TRBJ1-1,-,CASSFRWEADTEAFF,TGTGCCAGCAGCTTTCGTTGGGAAGCGGACACTGAAGCTTTCTTT
TRBV5-8,few,TRBJ1-4,-,CASSRHGEKLFF,TGTGCCAGCAGCCGCCACGGTGAGAAACTGTTTTTT
TRBV30,once,TRBJ1-1,-,CAWRKRYSVNTEAFF,TGTGCCTGGAGGAAAAGATACAGCGTGAACACTGAAGCTTTCTTT
TRBV6-6,-,TRBJ1-1,-,CASSPTQWGTEAFF,TGTGCCAGCAGCCCAACCCAGTGGGGGACTGAAGCTTTCTTT
TRBV2,few,TRBJ2-4,TRBD1,CASRKDRGLGKNIQYF,TGTGCCAGCAGGAAGGACAGGGGGCTAGGCAAAAACATTCAGTACTTC
TRBV2,-,TRBJ2-7,-,CASSAISGYEQYF,TGTGCCAGCAGTGCAATCTCTGGGTACGAGCAGTACTTC
TRBV30,few,TRBJ1-1,-,CAWGWRRAGTEAFF,TGTGCCTGGGGTTGGAGAAGGGCCGGCACTGAAGCTTTCTTT
TRBV4-3,once,TRBJ2-1,-,CASSQGVGSYNEQFF,TGCGCCAGCAGCCAAGGGGTGGGGTCCTACAATGAGCAGTTCTTC
TRBV5-1,once,TRBJ1-1,TRBD1,CASSLGTGGAFTEAFF,TGCGCCAGCAGCTTGGGGACAGGGGGCGCGTTTACTGAAGCTTTCTTT
TRBV9,-,TRBJ1-3,TRBD1,CASRAGGNGNTIYF,TGTGCCAGCAGAGCAGGGGGAAATGGAAACACCATATATTTT
TRBV9,-,TRBJ2-7,TRBD1,CASSEGTGDLYEQYF,TGTGCCAGCAGCGAGGGGACAGGGGATCTCTACGAGCAGTACTTC
TRBV28,few,TRBJ1-2,-,CASGLGYTF,TGTGCCAGTGGGCTCGGCTACACCTTC
TRBV4-2,-,TRBJ2-7,TRBD2,CASSQREGGYEQYF,TGTGCCAGCAGCCAACGGGAGGGTGGCTACGAGCAGTACTTC
TRBV7-3,-,TRBJ1-1,TRBD1,CASSPTGTGGNTEAFF,TGTGCCAGCAGCCCGACCGGGACAGGGGGCAACACTGAAGCTTTCTTT
TRBV5-4,few,TRBJ2-5,-,CASSLAGGGTETQYF,TGTGCCAGCAGCTTGGCCGGGGGCGGGACAGAGACCCAGTACTTC
TRBV27,-,TRBJ2-4,-,CASSLSGGYKNIQYF,TGTGCCAGCAGTTTATCTGGGGGCTACAAAAACATTCAGTACTTC
TRBV5-5,-,TRBJ2-2,TRBD2,CASSLGVAGAGELFF,TGTGCCAGCAGCTTGGGCGTAGCGGGAGCCGGGGAGCTGTTTTTT
TRBV15,few,TRBJ2-2,-,CATSRLAAGELFF,TGTGCCACCAGCAGGTTAGCAGCCGGGGAGCTGTTTTTT
TRBV5-1,-,TRBJ2-1,-,CASRGQSYGNEQFF,TGCGCCAGCAGGGGCCAGTCCTACGGGAATGAGCAGTTCTTC
TRBV5-1,-,TRBJ2-2,-,CASSLNLVRSGELFF,TGCGCCAGCAGTCTAAATTTAGTCAGGTCCGGGGAGCTGTTTTTT
TRBV30,-,TRBJ2-1,-,CAWGDYEQFF,TGTGCCTGGGGTGACTATGAGCAGTTCTTC
TRBV4-2,-,TRBJ1-5,TRBD1,CASSPQGTGKPQHF,TGTGCCAGCAGCCCACAGGGGACAGGGAAGCCCCAGCATTTT
TRBV18,-,TRBJ2-2,-,CASSPPGLTAGELFF,TGTGCCAGCTCACCACCGGGACTGACGGCGGGGGAGCTGTTTTTT
TRBV19,once,TRBJ2-6,-,CASSPILGQAGANVLTF,TGTGCCAGTAGCCCCATCCTGGGGCAGGCTGGGGCCAACGTCCTGACTTTC
TRBV5-1,-,TRBJ1-1,-,CASSFLGLMNTEAFF,TGCGCCAGCAGCTTCCTTGGGCTCATGAACACTGAAGCTTTCTTT
TRBV4-3,-,TRBJ2-3,TRBD2,CASSPWTSGISTDTQYF,TGCGCCAGCAGCCCTTGGACTAGCGGGATTAGCACAGATACGCAGTATTTT
TRBV27,-,TRBJ2-7,TRBD1,CASSAPGQGSYEQYF,TGTGCCAGCAGTGCTCCGGGACAGGGGAGTTACGAGCAGTACTTC
TRBV5-4,-,TRBJ2-6,-,CASSDSSGANVLTF,TGTGCCAGCAGCGACAGCTCTGGGGCCAACGTCCTGACTTTC
TRBV5-1,few,TRBJ1-1,-,CASSFDRNTEAFF,TGCGCCAGCAGCTTCGATAGGAACACTGAAGCTTTCTTT
TRBV7-6,-,TRBJ2-7,-,CASSLATRAYEQYF,TGTGCCAGCAGCTTAGCAACGCGAGCCTACGAGCAGTACTTC
TRBV6-5,-,TRBJ1-4,TRBD1,CASKDGQGGEKLFF,TGTGCCAGCAAGGACGGACAGGGAGGTGAAAAACTGTTTTTT